The 19 T cell receptor beta chains below all came from one sample that was sequenced in a study of cytomegalovirus exposure and HLA in healthy donors. With 60 Vbeta and 13 Jbeta primers, the PCR was carried out. Sequenced by immunoSEQ multiplex PCR; TCRdb stores in-frame clones only, minus some. The sample has 150,000 to 200,000 clones, approximately 79% seen once. The sample comprised PBMCs. Source of these receptors: a woman between 40 and 55 years old in good health and CMV-seronegative.

The rearrangement uses TRBV18 and TRBJ1-2; TRBD1 aligns across 7 bases. Germline V gene lookup returns CDR1 KGHSH and CDR2 LQKENI. Trimming cost V 3 bases and J 7 bases; bases outside gene matches: 11. CDR3 size: 15 residues. The CDR3 region is CASSPLQGELSGYTF. The CDR3 DNA sequence: TGTGCCAGCTCACCGCTGCAGGGGGAGCTTTCTGGCTACACCTTC.

This chain connects TRBV7-8 to TRBJ1-2; tentative D call: TRBD1 (5 bases). This CDR3 spans 16 amino acids. V shed 5 bases and J shed 4 bases, with 20 bases lying between them. Germline V CDR1 and CDR2: SGHVS, FQNEAQ. CDR3 residues: CASSPWRGSDGYGYTF. DNA of the CDR3: TGTGCCAGCAGCCCCTGGCGGGGGAGCGATGGCTATGGCTACACCTTC.

The genes are TRBV5-1 and TRBJ1-1, with a weak D call TRBD1 (6 bases). The CDR3 covers 13 residues. Trimming stripped 2 bases from V and 7 bases from J, with 12 bases between. The germline gives CDR1 SGHRS, CDR2 YFSETQ. Written as DNA, the CDR3 is TGCGCCAGCAGCTTCTGGACAGCTAATGAAGCTTTCTTT. It is translated as CASSFWTANEAFF.

The V and J genes are TRBV7-9 and TRBJ2-7; 10 nucleotides align to TRBD1. The ends lost 2 bases at V and 5 bases at J; junction bases unmatched: 3. Germline CDR1 is SEHNR and CDR2 is FQNEAQ (reference sequence). The CDR3 runs to 14 residues. The CDR3 DNA is TGTGCCAGCAGCTTAAATGGACAGGGGGACGAGCAGTACTTC. It translates to CASSLNGQGDEQYF. Variable domain in full (rest from reference TRBV7-9 and TRBJ2-7): DTGVSQNPRHKITKRGQNVTFRCDPISEHNRLYWYRQTLGQGPEFLTYFQNEAQLEKSRLLSDRFSAERPKGSFSTLEIQRTEQGDSAMYLCASSLNGQGDEQYFGPGTRLTVT.

The chain joins TRBV12-5 to TRBJ2-1; 9 bases match TRBD2. The J segment lost 6 bases and the V segment lost 5 bases, leaving 8 bases of the junction unmatched. The CDR3 has 15 residues. Germline V lookup: CDR1 LGHNT, CDR2 FRNRAP. CDR3 bases: TGTGCTAGTGGTCCACCAGCGGGAGGTAGCAATGAGCAGTTCTTC. Translating gives CASGPPAGGSNEQFF.

The chain has TRBV7-2 and TRBJ1-2, with TRBD1 identical over 10 bases. The V gene end was trimmed by 1 base and the J gene end by 5 bases; junction bases not matched to a gene: 10. Germline lookup yields CDR1 SGHTA and CDR2 FQGNSA. This CDR3 contains 17 residues. Written as DNA, the CDR3 is TGTGCCAGCAGCTTAGGACAGGGGGCGCGAATGCTTTATGGCTACACCTTC. Amino acids: CASSLGQGARMLYGYTF.

This chain uses TRBV9 with TRBJ2-7; TRBD2 might be the D (7 bases). Germline V CDR1 and CDR2: SGDLS, YYNGEE. With 0 bases removed from V and 5 bases from J, the gap between germline ends came to 18 bases. The CDR3 sequence is 16 residues long. The CDR3 DNA is TGTGCCAGCAGCGTAGGGACGGGGGGCGGTGTCCACGAGCAGTACTTC. Its protein is CASSVGTGGGVHEQYF.

Here the CDR3 reads CASSSLATVGANVLTF. In DNA, the CDR3 is TGTGCCAGCAGCTCTCTAGCGACGGTTGGGGCCAACGTCCTGACTTTC. This chain connects TRBV7-2 to TRBJ2-6, with a possible D match to TRBD2 (6 bases). Germline V gene data show CDR1 as SGHTA and CDR2 as FQGNSA. The germline V and J ends were trimmed by 4 bases and 3 bases, with 13 bases remaining between them. This CDR3 has 16 residues.

V gene TRBV4-2 combines with J gene TRBJ2-1; 10 bases fit TRBD1. CDR3 length: 17 residues. Germline-derived CDR1 and CDR2 are LGHNA and YNFKEQ. The ends lost 2 bases at V and 0 bases at J; junction bases unmatched: 4. The DNA for the CDR3 is TGTGCCAGCAGCCAACCCAGGGACAGGGGCTCCTACAATGAGCAGTTCTTC. It yields the protein CASSQPRDRGSYNEQFF.

The chain uses TRBV19 and TRBJ2-7; D is possibly TRBD1 (5 bases). Trimming shortened V by 7 bases and J by 5 bases, and 18 bases separated the two germline ends. The germline V gene encodes CDR1 LNHDA and CDR2 SQIVND (reference sequence). The CDR3 has 14 residues. CDR3 sequence reads: CASKFRGHNDEQYF. In nucleotides, the CDR3 is TGTGCCAGTAAGTTTCGCGGACATAATGACGAGCAGTACTTC.

V gene TRBV5-1 combines with J gene TRBJ2-7; D perhaps matches TRBD1 (6 bases). CDR3 length: 13 residues. The V end lost 4 bases, the J end lost 5 bases, and 13 bases lay between the germline ends. Germline-derived CDR1 and CDR2 are SGHRS and YFSETQ. As DNA, the CDR3 is TGCGCCAGCAGCATGACAGGTTGGGACGAGCAGTACTTC. Amino acid sequence: CASSMTGWDEQYF.

The chain links TRBV30 to TRBJ1-6; 7 nucleotides align to TRBD1. The CDR3 loop spans 14 amino acids. V trimming: 1 base; J trimming: 7 bases; junction bases outside the gene matches: 4. Germline assignment: CDR1 GTSNPN and CDR2 SVGIG (reference sequence). The CDR3 DNA is TGTGCCTGGAGTGGGGACAGTTGGAATTCACCCCTCCACTTT. This gives the protein CAWSGDSWNSPLHF. Drawing the rest from reference TRBV30 and TRBJ1-6, the complete variable domain is SQTIHQWPATLVQPVGSPLSLECTVEGTSNPNLYWYRQAAGRGLQLLFYSVGIGQISSEVPQNLSASRPQDRQFILSSKKLLLSDSGFYLCAWSGDSWNSPLHFGNGTRLTVT.

This chain uses TRBV4-2 with TRBJ1-4; no clear D gene. CDR3 length: 15 amino acids. Trimming stripped 0 bases from V and 3 bases from J, with 8 bases between. Germline-derived CDR1 and CDR2 are LGHNA and YNFKEQ. The CDR3 sequence is CASSQDADSNEKLFF. CDR3 nucleotide sequence: TGTGCCAGCAGCCAAGATGCGGATTCTAATGAAAAACTGTTTTTT.

This clone was seen only a few times. V and J are TRBV27 and TRBJ1-2, with no clear D. Per the germline V gene, CDR1 is MNHEY and CDR2 is SMNVEV (reference sequence). This CDR3 is built from 15 residues. Trimming took off 5 bases at V and 2 bases at J, with 15 bases between the two ends. CDR3 nucleotides: TGTGCCAGCAGTCCCCAAACAAGGAGAAACTATGGCTACACCTTC. This sequence encodes CASSPQTRRNYGYTF.

The CDR3 sequence: CASSVAATGNEKLFF. In DNA, the CDR3 is TGTGCCAGCAGCGTAGCCGCGACAGGGAATGAAAAACTGTTTTTT. This chain connects TRBV9 to TRBJ1-4; TRBD1 matches at 7 bases. The V gene end was trimmed by 0 bases and the J gene end by 5 bases; junction bases not matched to a gene: 4. The CDR3 length is 15 residues. Germline CDR1 and CDR2: SGDLS and YYNGEE.

The chain has TRBV7-9 and TRBJ1-2; the match to TRBD1 covers 7 bases. CDR1 is SEHNR, CDR2 FQNEAQ, per germline (reference sequence). This CDR3 comprises 13 residues. The ends lost 7 bases at V and 4 bases at J; junction bases unmatched: 6. CDR3 in DNA: TGTGCCAGCACCGCCACAGGGGTCTATGGCTACACCTTC. It encodes CASTATGVYGYTF.

V is TRBV5-1 and J is TRBJ1-1; 8 bases are shared with TRBD1. In germline, CDR1 is SGHRS, CDR2 YFSETQ. V dropped 2 bases and J dropped 4; count of bases not matched to a gene: 13. This CDR3 contains 17 residues. The CDR3: CASSFGTGGPRGTEAFF. As DNA, the CDR3 is TGCGCCAGCAGCTTTGGGACAGGTGGCCCCCGTGGCACTGAAGCTTTCTTT.

The rearrangement links TRBV5-4 to TRBJ1-2; 11 bases align to TRBD1. Germline loops: CDR1 SGHNT, CDR2 YYREEE (reference sequence). V lost 0 bases to trimming and J lost 4 bases; unmatched junction nucleotides: 5. This CDR3 spans 16 amino acids. This chain's CDR3 is CASSLDGTGGTYGYTF. CDR3 DNA sequence: TGTGCCAGCAGCTTGGATGGGACAGGGGGTACCTATGGCTACACCTTC.

This chain joins TRBV9 and TRBJ1-3, with D possibly TRBD1 on 6 matching bases. This CDR3 is 15 amino acids long. CDR1 and CDR2 (germline): SGDLS, YYNGEE. With 1 base removed from V and 4 bases from J, the gap between germline ends came to 12 bases. The CDR3 reads CASSVSGTSGNTIYF. The CDR3 DNA sequence: TGTGCCAGCAGCGTATCAGGGACATCAGGAAACACCATATATTTT.